This note documents a single T cell receptor beta chain sequence. Antigen: not known. The length of the CDR3 is 15 residues. V was pared by 4 bases and J by 5 bases, with 17 bases between. The germline CDR1 and CDR2 sequences are SGHTA and FQGNSA. The method was immunoSEQ multiplex PCR; TCRdb's version includes in-frame clones alone and lacks a portion of them. The repertoire holds about 200,000 clones, with roughly 82% as singletons. This specimen comes from a study of cytomegalovirus exposure and HLA in healthy donors. General study points: Rarity marked most TCR sequences, yet some public TCRs occurred in many donors.

The receptor comes from a woman aged 30 to 39 in good health and CMV-seropositive. The chain recombines TRBV7-2 with TRBJ1-2, with D possibly matching TRBD1 (6 bases). Sequencing was done on a sample of PBMCs. The DNA of the CDR3 is TGTGCCAGCAGCTCCCAGACAGGCACAACTTATGGCTACACCTTC. The encoded protein is CASSSQTGTTYGYTF. The entire variable domain, with the rest obtained from reference TRBV7-2 and TRBJ1-2, is as follows: GAGVSQSPSNKVTEKGKDVELRCDPISGHTALYWYRQSLGQGLEFLIYFQGNSAPDKSGLPSDRFSAERTGGSVSTLTIQRTQQEDSAVYLCASSSQTGTTYGYTFGSGTRLTVV.